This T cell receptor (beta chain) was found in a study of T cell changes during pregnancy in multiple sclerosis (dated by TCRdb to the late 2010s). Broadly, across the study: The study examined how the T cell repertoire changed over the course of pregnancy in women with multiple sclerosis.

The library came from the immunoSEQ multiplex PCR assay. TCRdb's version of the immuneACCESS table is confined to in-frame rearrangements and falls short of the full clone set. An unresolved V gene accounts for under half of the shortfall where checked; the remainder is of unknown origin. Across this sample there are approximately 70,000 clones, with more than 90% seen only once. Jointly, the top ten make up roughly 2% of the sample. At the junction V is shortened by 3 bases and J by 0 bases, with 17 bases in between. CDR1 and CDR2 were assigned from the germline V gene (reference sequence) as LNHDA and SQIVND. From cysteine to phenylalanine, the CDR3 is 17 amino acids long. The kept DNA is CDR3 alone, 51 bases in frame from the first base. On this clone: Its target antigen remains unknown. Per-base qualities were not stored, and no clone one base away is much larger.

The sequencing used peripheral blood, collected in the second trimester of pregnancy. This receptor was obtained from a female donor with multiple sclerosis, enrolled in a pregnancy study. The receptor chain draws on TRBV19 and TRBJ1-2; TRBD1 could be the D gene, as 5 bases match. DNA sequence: TGTGCCAGTAGTATCGGGACTAAAGACTCAACTAACTATGGCTACACCTTC. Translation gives CASSIGTKDSTNYGYTF.